This T cell receptor (beta chain) appears in the sequencing data of a study of OX40 agonist ivuxolimab in advanced cancers. Background for the entire study: The costimulatory receptor OX40 (CD134) was targeted by ivuxolimab, a fully human IgG2 agonistic monoclonal antibody. Intravenous ivuxolimab was administered to patients every 2 weeks at six dose levels: 0.01, 0.1, 0.3, 1.5, 3 and 10 mg/kg. Of the 50 to 55 patients in dose escalation, about 20 had hepatocellular carcinoma, around 15 had melanoma, 9 had renal cell carcinoma and 9 had head and neck cancer. The dose-escalation cohort was almost 85% male with a mean age of about 54 years, ranging from roughly 23 to 90. Prior anti-PD-1, anti-PD-L1 or anti-CTLA-4 therapy was permitted, and roughly two fifths of dose-escalation patients had received checkpoint inhibitors. Partial responses occurred in three dose-escalation patients: two with cutaneous melanoma and one with hepatocellular carcinoma. The point of sequencing TCRbeta in the periphery was to test whether ivuxolimab changed TCR sequence diversity and drove clonal T-cell expansion. The monotherapy dose-escalation portion (N of about 49 patients) of the phase I ivuxolimab trial is reported in the paper.

What the work shows at the level of the full study, not this receptor alone: After ivuxolimab, more expanded clones were found on average in CD8+ T cells than in CD4+ T cells. At doses from 0.1 to 3.0 mg/kg, clonal expansion was seen in both CD4+ and CD8+ blood T cells between baseline and week 6. Low levels of normalized T-cell clonal expansion were also seen in some patients who did not respond. The antigen specificity of the clonally expanded peripheral T cells was not determined. Partial responders in the 0.1-3.0 mg/kg groups had among the lowest normalized peripheral clonal expansion, especially among CD8+ T cells.

Notes on this clone: Its antigen remains undetermined. Base qualities are not recorded, but no much larger clone differs from it by a single base.

Patients with autoimmune disease history or receiving systemic immunosuppression were excluded from the trial. Peripheral blood for TCR sequencing was collected from all dose cohorts at baseline, on cycle 4 day 1, and on cycle 7 day 1. The samples were drawn from a first-in-human, open-label, multicenter phase I dose-escalation trial of ivuxolimab. Adults with locally advanced or metastatic melanoma, renal cell carcinoma, hepatocellular carcinoma or head and neck squamous cell carcinoma were enrolled in the trial. CD4+ and CD8+ T cells were sorted separately from peripheral blood before TCR sequencing. For sequencing of the TCRbeta CDR3 region, genomic DNA was extracted from the sorted cells. The immunoSEQ Assay was used to sequence the TCRbeta CDR3 regions. Held by TCRdb, this immuneACCESS table contains in-frame sequences only and omits some clones. Under half of the omission traces to an unresolved V gene where checked; the cause of the rest is unknown. For this sample there are 65,000 to 75,000 clones; around 85% appear just once. The ten largest clonotypes hold 6% to 7.5% of the sample.

The CDR3 numbers 15 residues from cysteine through phenylalanine. CDR3 DNA is the only sequence kept; it has 45 bases, read in frame from the first base. The germline V gene sets CDR1 to SGHTA and CDR2 to FQGNSA. A distance of 18 bases separates the germline ends of V and J, which lose 7 bases and 3 bases respectively. The V gene is TRBV7-2 and the J gene is TRBJ2-5; the D gene cannot be resolved beyond TRBD1 or TRBD2, each matching 5 bases. This clonotype was obtained from an adult with an advanced solid tumor such as melanoma, head and neck, liver or kidney cancer. Sequenced here: CD4+ or CD8+ T cells sorted from blood, sampled in a trial of the OX40 agonist ivuxolimab. The CDR3 corresponds to CASISPGQTEETQYF. At the DNA level, the sequence is TGTGCCAGCATCTCACCGGGGCAGACCGAAGAGACCCAGTACTTC.